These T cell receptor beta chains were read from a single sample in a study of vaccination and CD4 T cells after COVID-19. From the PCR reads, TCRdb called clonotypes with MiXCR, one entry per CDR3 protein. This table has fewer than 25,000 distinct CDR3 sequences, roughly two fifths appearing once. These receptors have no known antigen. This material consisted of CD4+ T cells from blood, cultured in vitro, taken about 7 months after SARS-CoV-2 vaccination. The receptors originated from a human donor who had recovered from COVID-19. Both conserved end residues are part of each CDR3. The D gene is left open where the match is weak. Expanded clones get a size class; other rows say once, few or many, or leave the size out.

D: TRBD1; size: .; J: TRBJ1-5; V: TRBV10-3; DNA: TGTGCCATCAGTGAGTCAGGACAGGGGGGTCAGCCCCAGCATTTT; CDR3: CAISESGQGGQPQHF
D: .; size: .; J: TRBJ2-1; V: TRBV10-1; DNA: TGCGCCAGCAGTGAGAATCGGTCTAGCACCCCCCATGAGCAGTTCTTC; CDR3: CASSENRSSTPHEQFF
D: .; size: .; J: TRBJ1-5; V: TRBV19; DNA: TGTGCCAGTAGTATCGGCTGGGGTTCCAGCAATCAGCCCCAGCATTTT; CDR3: CASSIGWGSSNQPQHF
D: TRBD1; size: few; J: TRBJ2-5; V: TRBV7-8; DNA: TGTGCCAGCAGCCCCCGGGACAGGGGGCGAGAGACCCAGTACTTC; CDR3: CASSPRDRGRETQYF
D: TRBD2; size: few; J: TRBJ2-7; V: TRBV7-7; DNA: TGTGCTAGCAGGGCAAGACTAGCGTCCTACGAGCAGTACTTC; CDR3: CASRARLASYEQYF
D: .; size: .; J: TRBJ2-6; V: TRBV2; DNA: TGTGCCAGCAGTGGGGGAAATGGACGAGCCGGGGCCAACGTCCTGACTTTC; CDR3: CASSGGNGRAGANVLTF
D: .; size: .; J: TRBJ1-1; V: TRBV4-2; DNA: TGTGCCAGCAGCCAAGATCAGGACAGTCGCGAAGCTTTCTTT; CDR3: CASSQDQDSREAFF
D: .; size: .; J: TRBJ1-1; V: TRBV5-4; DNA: TGTGCCAGCAGCTCGAAACAGGGTGCAGTATGGTACACTGAAGCTTTCTTT; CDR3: CASSSKQGAVWYTEAFF
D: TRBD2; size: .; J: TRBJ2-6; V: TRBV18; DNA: TGTGCCAGCTCACGTGGGAGGGGCCTCGTCTCTGGGGCCAACGTCCTGACTTTC; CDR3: CASSRGRGLVSGANVLTF
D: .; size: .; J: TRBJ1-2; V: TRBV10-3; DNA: TGTGCCATCAGTGTAAGGGTCTTCGGTGGCTACACCTTC; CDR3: CAISVRVFGGYTF
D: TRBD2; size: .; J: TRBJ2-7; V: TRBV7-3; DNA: TGTGCCAGCAGCTTGGTCGGGCCGGACACTGGGGACTACGAGCAGCACTTC; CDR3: CASSLVGPDTGDYEQHF
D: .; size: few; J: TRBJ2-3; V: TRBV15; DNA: TGTGCCACCAGCAGAGCAATCTTCGATGGAGGGGGAGATACGCAGTATTTT; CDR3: CATSRAIFDGGGDTQYF
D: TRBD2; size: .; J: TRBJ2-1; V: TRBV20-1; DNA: TGCAGTGCTAGAACCCTAGCGGGAGTTCCCGGCTACAATGAGCAGTTCTTC; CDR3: CSARTLAGVPGYNEQFF
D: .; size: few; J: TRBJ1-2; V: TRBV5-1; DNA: TGCGCCAGCAGCTTGACGGTGGAGGACTATGGCTACACCTTC; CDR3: CASSLTVEDYGYTF
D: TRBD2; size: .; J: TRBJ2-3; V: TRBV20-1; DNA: TGCAGTGCTAGAGATGCGCTAGCGGCTCAAGCGTCGCAGTATTTT; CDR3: CSARDALAAQASQYF
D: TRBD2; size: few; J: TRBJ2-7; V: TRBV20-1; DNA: TGCAGTGCTAGCTCAACCGGCGTAAGCGGGGGTTACTACGAGCAGTACTTC; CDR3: CSASSTGVSGGYYEQYF
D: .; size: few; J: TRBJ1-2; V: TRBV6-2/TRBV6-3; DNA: TGTGCCAGCCAGGGGACATTTTATGGCTACACCTTC; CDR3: CASQGTFYGYTF
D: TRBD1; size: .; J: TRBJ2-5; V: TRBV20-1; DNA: TGCAGTGCTATGGGACAGGAAGAGACCCAGTACTTC; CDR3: CSAMGQEETQYF
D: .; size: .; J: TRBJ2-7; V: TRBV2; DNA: TGTGCCAGCAGTGAACATTGGACGAGGGAGCAGTACTTC; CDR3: CASSEHWTREQYF
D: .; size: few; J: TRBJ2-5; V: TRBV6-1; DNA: TGTGCCAGCATGGAGCGATACCAAGAGACCCAGTACTTC; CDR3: CASMERYQETQYF
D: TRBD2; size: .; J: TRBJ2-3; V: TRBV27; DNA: TGTGCCAGCAGTTTTGAGCGGGGAGGGGCAGATACGCAGTATTTT; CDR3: CASSFERGGADTQYF
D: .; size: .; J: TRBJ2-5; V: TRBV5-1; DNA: TGCGCCAGCAGCTTGTCTCTAGGGGAGCGGGAGACCCAGTACTTC; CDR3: CASSLSLGERETQYF
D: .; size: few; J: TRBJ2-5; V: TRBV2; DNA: TGTGCCAGCAGTGAAGAAGTTAGGGAGACCCAGTACTTC; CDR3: CASSEEVRETQYF
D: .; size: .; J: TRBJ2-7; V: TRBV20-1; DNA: TGCAGTGCTAGTCTTCGGGACTTCACCTACGAGCAGTACTTC; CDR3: CSASLRDFTYEQYF
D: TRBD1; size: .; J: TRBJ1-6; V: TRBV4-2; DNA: TGTGCCAGCAGCCAAGCCTCCACCAAGGGACAGAATAATTCACCCCTCCACTTT; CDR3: CASSQASTKGQNNSPLHF
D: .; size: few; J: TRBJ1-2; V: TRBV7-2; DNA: TGTGCCAGCAGCTTAGCGATGGGACAATACTATGGCTACACCTTC; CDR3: CASSLAMGQYYGYTF
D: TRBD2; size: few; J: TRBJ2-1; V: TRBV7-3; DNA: TGTGCCAGCAGCTCCGGACTAGCGGGAGAGGATGAGCAGTTCTTC; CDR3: CASSSGLAGEDEQFF
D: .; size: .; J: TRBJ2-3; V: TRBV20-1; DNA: TGCAGTGCTAGTATCCCTAGCACAGATACGCAGTATTTT; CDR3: CSASIPSTDTQYF
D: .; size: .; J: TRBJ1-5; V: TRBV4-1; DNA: TGCGCCAGCAGCCGGGCTAGCAATCAGCCCCAGCATTTT; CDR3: CASSRASNQPQHF
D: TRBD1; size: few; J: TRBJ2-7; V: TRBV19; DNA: TGTGCCAGTAGGCCCACAGGGGGATCTGCGTACTCCTACGAGCAGTACTTC; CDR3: CASRPTGGSAYSYEQYF
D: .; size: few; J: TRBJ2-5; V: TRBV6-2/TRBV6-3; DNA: TGTGCCAGCAGTTACTCTCGGGACAACTACCAAGAGACCCAGTACTTC; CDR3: CASSYSRDNYQETQYF
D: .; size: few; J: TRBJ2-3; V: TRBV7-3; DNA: TGTGCCAGCAGCCCCGACAGAAACACAGATACGCAGTATTTT; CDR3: CASSPDRNTDTQYF
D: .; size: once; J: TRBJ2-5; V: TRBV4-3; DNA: TGCGCCAGCAGCCAGTCCCGGGCCGTAGGAGAGACCCAGTACTTC; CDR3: CASSQSRAVGETQYF
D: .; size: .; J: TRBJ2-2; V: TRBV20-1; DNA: TGCAGTGCCAGGAAAAACACCGGGGAGCTGTTTTTT; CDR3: CSARKNTGELFF
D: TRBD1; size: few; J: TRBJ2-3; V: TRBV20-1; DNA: TGCAGTGCTAGAGTTCCAGGGGGAGATACGCAGTATTTT; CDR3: CSARVPGGDTQYF
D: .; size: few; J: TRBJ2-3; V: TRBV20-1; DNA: TGCAGTGCAAGCGGCCCAACTAGCAGAGATATCACAGATACGCAGTATTTT; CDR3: CSASGPTSRDITDTQYF
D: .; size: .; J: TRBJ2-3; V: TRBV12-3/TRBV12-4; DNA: TGTGCCAGCACCCGTGACCGCACAGATACGCAGTATTTT; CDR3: CASTRDRTDTQYF
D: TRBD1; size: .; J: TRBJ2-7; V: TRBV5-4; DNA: TGTGCCAGCAGGGACAGGGGCACCTACGAGCAGTACTTC; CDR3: CASRDRGTYEQYF
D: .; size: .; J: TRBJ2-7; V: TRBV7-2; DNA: TGTGCCAGCAGCTTTGGTTTAGCGGCCTCCTACAATGAGCAGTACTTC; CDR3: CASSFGLAASYNEQYF
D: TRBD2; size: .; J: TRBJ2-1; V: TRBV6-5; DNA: TGTGCCAGCAGTTATTCCCTAGCGGGAGGTACTGAGCAGTTCTTC; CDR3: CASSYSLAGGTEQFF
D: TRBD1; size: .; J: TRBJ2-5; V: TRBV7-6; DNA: TGTGCCAGCAGCTTAGGGGACAGGGGAGCGGAGACCCAGTACTTC; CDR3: CASSLGDRGAETQYF
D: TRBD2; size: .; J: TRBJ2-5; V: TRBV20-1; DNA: TGCAGTGCTAGGAATCCGGCGGGGGAAATCCAAGAGACCCAGTACTTC; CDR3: CSARNPAGEIQETQYF
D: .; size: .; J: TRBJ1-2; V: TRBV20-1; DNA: TGCAGTGCGTTAGTGGGACGGGACTCTTACGGCTACACCTTC; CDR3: CSALVGRDSYGYTF
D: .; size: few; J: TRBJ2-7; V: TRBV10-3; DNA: TGTGCCATCAGTGAGTTCGTTCCAGACTACGAGCAGTACTTC; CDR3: CAISEFVPDYEQYF
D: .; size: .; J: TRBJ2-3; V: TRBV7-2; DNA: TGTGCCAGCAGCTTAGTTCGTCGGGATACGCAGTATTTT; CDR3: CASSLVRRDTQYF
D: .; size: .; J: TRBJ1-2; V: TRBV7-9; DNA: TGTGCCAGCAGCTTAGGACGGTCAAACTATGGCTACACCTTC; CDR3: CASSLGRSNYGYTF
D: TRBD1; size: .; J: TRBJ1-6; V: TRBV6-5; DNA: TGTGCCAGCAGTTACCGACAGGGGGGATCCTATTCACCCCTCCACTTT; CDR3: CASSYRQGGSYSPLHF
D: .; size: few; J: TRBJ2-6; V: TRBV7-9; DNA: TGTGCCAGCAGCTTAGATGGACAGTCTGGGGCCAACGTCCTGACTTTC; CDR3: CASSLDGQSGANVLTF
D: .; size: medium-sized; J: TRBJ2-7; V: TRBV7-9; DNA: TGTGCCAGCAGCTTAACGACGAGGGGAGGCGAGCAGTACTTC; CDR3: CASSLTTRGGEQYF
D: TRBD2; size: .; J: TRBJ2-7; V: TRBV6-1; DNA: TGTGCCAGCAAGGATACGGGGGGGCGATACGAGCAGTACTTC; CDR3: CASKDTGGRYEQYF
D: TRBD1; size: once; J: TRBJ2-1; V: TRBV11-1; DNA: TGTGCCAGCAGCCGGGACAGGGGGTACAATGAGCAGTTCTTC; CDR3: CASSRDRGYNEQFF
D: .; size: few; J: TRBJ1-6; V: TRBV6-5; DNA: TGTGCCAGCAGTTACACAGGGTTTTCACCCCTCCACTTT; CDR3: CASSYTGFSPLHF
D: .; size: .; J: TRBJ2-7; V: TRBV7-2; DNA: TGTGCCAGCAGCCAAAGGGGAGGGGGCCCTTACGAGCAGTACTTC; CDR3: CASSQRGGGPYEQYF
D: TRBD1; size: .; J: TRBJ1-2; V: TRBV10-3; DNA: TGTGCCATCAGCAACTACAGGGGGGAAGGCTATGGCTACACCTTC; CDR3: CAISNYRGEGYGYTF
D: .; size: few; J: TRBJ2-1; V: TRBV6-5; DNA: TGTGCCAGCAGTTTCTCGGGGGAACCTTACAATGAGCAGTTCTTC; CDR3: CASSFSGEPYNEQFF
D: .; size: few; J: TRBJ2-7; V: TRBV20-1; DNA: TGCAGTGCCGTTGTAACACCCGCCTACGAGCAGTACTTC; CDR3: CSAVVTPAYEQYF
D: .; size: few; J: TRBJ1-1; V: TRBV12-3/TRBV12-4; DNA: TGTGCCAGCAGAACGACAGAATACACTGAAGCTTTCTTT; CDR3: CASRTTEYTEAFF
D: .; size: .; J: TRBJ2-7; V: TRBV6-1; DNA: TGTGCCAGCAGATGGGGCCAGAGCTCCTACGAGCAGTACTTC; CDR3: CASRWGQSSYEQYF
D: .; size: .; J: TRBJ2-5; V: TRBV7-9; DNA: TGTGCCAGCAGCCGGCGGGCCAGCGGGTGGGAGACCCAGTACTTC; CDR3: CASSRRASGWETQYF
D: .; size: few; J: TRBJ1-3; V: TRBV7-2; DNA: TGTGCCAGCAGCCTAGGACACGCCTCTGGAAACACCATATATTTT; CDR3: CASSLGHASGNTIYF